The rows below give T cell receptor beta chains drawn from one sample of a study of cytomegalovirus exposure and HLA in healthy donors. Profiled with immunoSEQ multiplex PCR; TCRdb holds only in-frame clones, not every one. The repertoire has over 120,000 clones, around 90% of them found once; the top ten carry 4.5% to 5.5%. The sequencing sample was made of PBMCs. The receptors come from a man between 18 and 35 years old in good health and CMV-seropositive. Both conserved end residues are part of each CDR3. D genes are given only for firm matches. Clone size is not always given. Where it is, it says once, few, many or a class for expanded clones.

TRBV28	TRBD1	.	TRBJ1-2	CASSLGTELLYGYTF	TGTGCCAGCAGTTTAGGGACAGAACTACTTTATGGCTACACCTTC
TRBV6-5	.	.	TRBJ2-1	CASSSVLGPSYNEQFF	TGTGCCAGCAGTTCCGTTCTGGGGCCCTCCTACAATGAGCAGTTCTTC
TRBV5-1	.	.	TRBJ2-2	CASSLAGELFF	TGCGCCAGCAGCTTGGCTGGGGAGCTGTTTTTT
TRBV5-4	TRBD1	.	TRBJ1-1	CASSLGDRELAEAFF	TGTGCCAGCAGCTTGGGGGACAGGGAACTAGCTGAAGCTTTCTTT
TRBV19	.	.	TRBJ2-1	CASSILDNEQFF	TGTGCCAGTAGTATTCTAGACAATGAGCAGTTCTTC
TRBV5-4	.	few	TRBJ1-6	CASSAGGAYNSPLHF	TGTGCCAGCAGCGCCGGAGGAGCGTATAATTCACCCCTCCACTTT
TRBV7-9	TRBD2	.	TRBJ2-1	CASTPVELAEANEQFF	TGTGCCAGCACCCCCGTGGAACTAGCGGAGGCTAATGAGCAGTTCTTC
TRBV5-1	TRBD2	.	TRBJ2-1	CASSLSGSSYNEQFF	TGCGCCAGCAGCCTTAGCGGGAGCTCCTACAATGAGCAGTTCTTC
TRBV30	.	.	TRBJ1-5	CAWSEGQPNQPQHF	TGTGCCTGGAGTGAGGGGCAACCCAATCAGCCCCAGCATTTT
TRBV6-1	.	.	TRBJ2-3	CASSETTSGTDTQYF	TGTGCCAGCAGTGAAACCACATCCGGCACAGATACGCAGTATTTT
TRBV19	TRBD2	.	TRBJ2-7	CASSIKSGSFSYEQYF	TGTGCCAGTAGTATTAAGAGCGGGAGCTTCTCCTACGAGCAGTACTTC
TRBV27	.	.	TRBJ1-2	CAVRELYGYTF	TGTGCCGTCAGGGAATTATATGGCTACACCTTC
TRBV29-1	.	.	TRBJ2-3	CSVEQKSTDTQYF	TGCAGCGTTGAACAGAAATCCACAGATACGCAGTATTTT
TRBV2	.	.	TRBJ1-2	CASRGLDRLYTF	TGTGCCAGCAGGGGTTTGGACAGACTCTACACCTTC
TRBV6-5	TRBD2	.	TRBJ2-1	CASSYSWREGGEQFF	TGTGCCAGCAGTTACTCGTGGCGGGAGGGAGGAGAGCAGTTCTTC
TRBV6-1	TRBD2	.	TRBJ2-3	CASSPTSGGADTQYF	TGTGCCAGCAGCCCTACTAGCGGGGGGGCAGATACGCAGTATTTT
TRBV6-6	.	.	TRBJ1-1	CASSPAANTEAFF	TGTGCCAGCAGTCCGGCGGCCAACACTGAAGCTTTCTTT